This entry lists 9 T cell receptor beta chains sequenced from one sample in a study of T cells in Graves' hyperthyroidism and ophthalmopathy. Amplification of TCR beta CDR3 regions was performed using RNA transcripts as template. TCR CDR3 regions were first amplified by RT-PCR with HTBI primers. TCRdb passed the multiplex PCR reads through MiXCR, listing each CDR3 protein once. The data contain about 620,000 distinct CDR3 sequences, roughly 15% of them seen just once; the ten biggest clones take up approximately 3.8%. Material for sequencing was blood. These receptors were obtained from a woman aged 30 to 39 with Graves' hyperthyroidism.

This clonotype was observed many times. V is TRBV29-1 and J is TRBJ2-5; 9 bases are shared with TRBD2. Germline CDR1 is SQVTM and CDR2 is ANQGSEA. With V trimmed by 5 bases and J by 4 bases, 2 bases remained unmatched. This CDR3 has 12 residues. CDR3 coding DNA: TGCAGCGTTCCAGCGGGAGGAGAGACCCAGTACTTC. Its translation is CSVPAGGETQYF.

This clonotype was detected many times. The chain has TRBV3-1 and TRBJ2-7; tentative D call: TRBD1 (6 bases). The CDR3 consists of 15 residues. V was pared by 5 bases and J by 3 bases, with 17 bases between. Germline V CDR1 and CDR2: LGHDT, YNNKEL (reference sequence). CDR3 DNA sequence: TGTGCCAGCAGCTCACCTATCCACAGGGACTACGAGCAGTACTTC. Translation: CASSSPIHRDYEQYF.

This clonotype was seen repeatedly, ten times or more. V gene TRBV2 combines with J gene TRBJ2-3, with TRBD2 identical over 13 bases. V dropped 10 bases and J dropped 0; count of bases not matched to a gene: 4. Germline CDR1 SNHLY, CDR2 FYNNEI. The CDR3 runs to 15 residues. CDR3 in amino acids: CAIGTSGTSTDTQYF. In DNA, the CDR3 is TGTGCCATCGGGACTAGCGGGACTAGCACAGATACGCAGTATTTT.

This clonotype was picked up many times. J is TRBJ2-7 and V is TRBV30, with TRBD2 identical over 9 bases. CDR1 is GTSNPN, CDR2 SVGIG, per germline (reference sequence). The CDR3 is 14 residues long. The V and J ends lost 6 bases and 0 bases, in that order; junction bases with no gene match: 6. CDR3 bases: TGTGCCTGCCTGACTAGCGGACTCTCCTACGAGCAGTACTTC. Encoded protein: CACLTSGLSYEQYF.

The chain couples TRBV10-1 to TRBJ2-5; D call uncertain. V shed 6 bases and J shed 0 bases, with 11 bases lying between them. Germline-derived CDR1 and CDR2 are WNHNN and SYGVQD (reference sequence). CDR3 length equals 14 residues. The DNA of the CDR3 is TGCGCCAGCAGCCCGAGCAGGAACCAAGAGACCCAGTACTTC. Translated: CASSPSRNQETQYF.

This chain connects TRBV27 to TRBJ2-5; tentatively, D is TRBD1 (6 bases). V was shortened by 5 bases and J by 1 base, with 23 bases between the two germline ends. Germline CDR1 reads MNHEY; CDR2 reads SMNVEV (reference sequence). This CDR3 region has 18 residues. The CDR3 bases are TGTGCCAGCAGTCTCTACCCTAAAACCGACAGGAGCCAAGAGACCCAGTACTTC. It translates to CASSLYPKTDRSQETQYF.

CDR3 bases: TGTGCCAGCAGCTTCAACAGGGACTTCACTGAAGCTTTCTTT. Protein: CASSFNRDFTEAFF. The J gene is TRBJ1-1, the V gene TRBV5-4; D may be TRBD1 (6 bases). The CDR3 has 14 amino acids. Germline V gene lookup returns CDR1 SGHNT and CDR2 YYREEE (reference sequence). Trimming took 2 bases from V and 4 from J, leaving 12 bases between them.

The sample holds a few counts of this clonotype. The J gene is TRBJ1-2, the V gene TRBV20-1; D might be TRBD1 (6 bases). Germline V lookup: CDR1 DFQATT, CDR2 SNEGSKA (reference sequence). The germline V and J ends were trimmed by 1 base and 6 bases, with 18 bases remaining between them. This CDR3 spans 15 amino acids. For the CDR3, the DNA is TGCAGTGCTAGAGTTGGCCCCTACAGGGAAGATGGCTACACCTTC. Encoded protein: CSARVGPYREDGYTF.

This clonotype was detected a few times. Without the conserved terminal phenylalanine or tryptophan, this CDR3 likely stems from a read error. It is unclear where the CDR3 begins or ends on the DNA, so no DNA is shown, and the CDR3 is as TCRdb lists it. The rearrangement uses TRBV28 and TRBJ2-1; TRBD2 was called by the table and not checked on the DNA. Germline V gives CDR1 MDHEN, CDR2 SYDVKM. The CDR3 comprises 13 residues, both ends counted. CDR3 region: CASSLIPGLAEQY.